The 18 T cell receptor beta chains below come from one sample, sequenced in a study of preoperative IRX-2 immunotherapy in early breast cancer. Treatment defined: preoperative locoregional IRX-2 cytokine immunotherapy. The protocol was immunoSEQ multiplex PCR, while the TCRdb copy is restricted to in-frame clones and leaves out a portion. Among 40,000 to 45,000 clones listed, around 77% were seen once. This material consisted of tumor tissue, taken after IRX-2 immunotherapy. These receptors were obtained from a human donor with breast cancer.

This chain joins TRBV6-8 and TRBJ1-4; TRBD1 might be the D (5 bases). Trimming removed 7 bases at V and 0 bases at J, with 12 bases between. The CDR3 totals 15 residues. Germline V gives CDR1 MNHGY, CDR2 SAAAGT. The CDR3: CASNRGFATNEKLFF. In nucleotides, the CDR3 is TGTGCCAGCAATCGGGGCTTCGCAACTAATGAAAAACTGTTTTTT.

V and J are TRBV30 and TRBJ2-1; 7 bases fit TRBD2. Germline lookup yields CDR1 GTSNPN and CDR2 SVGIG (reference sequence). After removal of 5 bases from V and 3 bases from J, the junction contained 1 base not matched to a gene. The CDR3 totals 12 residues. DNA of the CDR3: TGTGCCTGGGGGAGGGACTACAATGAGCAGTTCTTC. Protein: CAWGRDYNEQFF. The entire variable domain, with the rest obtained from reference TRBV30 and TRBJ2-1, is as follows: SQTIHQWPATLVQPVGSPLSLECTVEGTSNPNLYWYRQAAGRGLQLLFYSVGIGQISSEVPQNLSASRPQDRQFILSSKKLLLSDSGFYLCAWGRDYNEQFFGPGTRLTVL.

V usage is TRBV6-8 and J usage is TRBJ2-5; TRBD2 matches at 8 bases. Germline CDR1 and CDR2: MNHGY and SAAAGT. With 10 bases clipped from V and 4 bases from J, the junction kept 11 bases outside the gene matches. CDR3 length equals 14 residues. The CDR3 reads CANAPGGRRETQYF. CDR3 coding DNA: TGTGCCAACGCCCCGGGAGGGAGAAGAGAGACCCAGTACTTC.

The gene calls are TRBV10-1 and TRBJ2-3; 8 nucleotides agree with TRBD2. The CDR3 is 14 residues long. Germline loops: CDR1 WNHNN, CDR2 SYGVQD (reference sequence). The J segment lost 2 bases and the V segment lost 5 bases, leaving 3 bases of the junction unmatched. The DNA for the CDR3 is TGCGCCAGCAGTTTAGCGGGATCCACAGATACGCAGTATTTT. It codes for CASSLAGSTDTQYF.

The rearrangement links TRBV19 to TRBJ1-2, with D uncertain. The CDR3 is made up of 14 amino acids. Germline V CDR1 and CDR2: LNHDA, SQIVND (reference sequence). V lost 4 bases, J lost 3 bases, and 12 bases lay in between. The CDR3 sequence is CASSTTQLYYGYTF. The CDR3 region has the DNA TGTGCCAGTAGTACGACTCAGCTCTACTATGGCTACACCTTC.

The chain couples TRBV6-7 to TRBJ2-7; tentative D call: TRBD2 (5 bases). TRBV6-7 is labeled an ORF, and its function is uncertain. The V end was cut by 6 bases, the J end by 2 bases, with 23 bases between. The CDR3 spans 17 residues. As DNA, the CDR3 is TGTGCCAGCAGCCGACTATCTGTAGCGAGAGGGACCTACGAGCAGTACTTC. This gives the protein CASSRLSVARGTYEQYF.

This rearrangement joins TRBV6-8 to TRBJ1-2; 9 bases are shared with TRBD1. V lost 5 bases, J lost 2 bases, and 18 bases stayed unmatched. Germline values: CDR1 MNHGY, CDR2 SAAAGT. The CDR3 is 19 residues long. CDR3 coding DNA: TGTGCCAGCAGTGGGATCGGACAGGGGAATCTTCCGGGCAACTATGGCTACACCTTC. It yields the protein CASSGIGQGNLPGNYGYTF.

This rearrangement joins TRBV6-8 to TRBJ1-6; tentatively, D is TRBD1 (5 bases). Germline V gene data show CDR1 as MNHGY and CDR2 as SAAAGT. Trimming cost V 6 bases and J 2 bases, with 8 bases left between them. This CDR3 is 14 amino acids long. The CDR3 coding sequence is TGTGCCAGCAGGAAACAGGCCTATAATTCACCCCTCCACTTT. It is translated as CASRKQAYNSPLHF.

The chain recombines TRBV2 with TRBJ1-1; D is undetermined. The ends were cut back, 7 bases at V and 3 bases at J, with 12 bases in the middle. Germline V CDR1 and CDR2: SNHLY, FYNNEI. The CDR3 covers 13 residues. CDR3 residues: CASTNLGYTEAFF. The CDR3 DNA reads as TGTGCCAGCACTAACCTGGGGTACACTGAAGCTTTCTTT.

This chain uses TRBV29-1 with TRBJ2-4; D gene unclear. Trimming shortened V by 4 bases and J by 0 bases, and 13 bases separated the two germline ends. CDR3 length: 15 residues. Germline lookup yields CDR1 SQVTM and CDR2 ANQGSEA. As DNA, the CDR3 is TGCAGCGTTGTTAAGGGCACACTAGCCAAAAACATTCAGTACTTC. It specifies CSVVKGTLAKNIQYF. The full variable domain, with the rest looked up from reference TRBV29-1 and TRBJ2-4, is SAVISQKPSRDICQRGTSLTIQCQVDSQVTMMFWYRQQPGQSLTLIATANQGSEATYESGFVIDKFPISRPNLTFSTLTVSNMSPEDSSIYLCSVVKGTLAKNIQYFGAGTRLSVL.

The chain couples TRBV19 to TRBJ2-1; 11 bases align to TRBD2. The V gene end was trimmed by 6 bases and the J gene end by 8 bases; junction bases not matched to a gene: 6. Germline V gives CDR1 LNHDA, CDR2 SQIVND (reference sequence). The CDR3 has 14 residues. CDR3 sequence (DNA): TGTGCCAGTAGACTAGCGGGGGACGTCGATGAGCAGTTCTTC. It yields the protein CASRLAGDVDEQFF.

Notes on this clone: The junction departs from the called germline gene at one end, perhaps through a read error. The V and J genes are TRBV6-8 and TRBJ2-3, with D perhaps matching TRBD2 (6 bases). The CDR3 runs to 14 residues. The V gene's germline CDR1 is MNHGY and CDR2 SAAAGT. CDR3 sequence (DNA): TGTGCCATCAGTGCAGGCGGGACTGCCGCTACGCAGTATTTT. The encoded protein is CAISAGGTAATQYF.

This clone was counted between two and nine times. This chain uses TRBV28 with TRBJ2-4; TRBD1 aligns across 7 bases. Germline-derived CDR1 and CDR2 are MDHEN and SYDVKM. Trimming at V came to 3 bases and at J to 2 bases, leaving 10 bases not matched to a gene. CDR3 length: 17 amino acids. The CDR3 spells CASSFLRQGRTKNIQYF. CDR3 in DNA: TGTGCCAGCAGTTTTCTCCGACAGGGCAGGACCAAAAACATTCAGTACTTC.

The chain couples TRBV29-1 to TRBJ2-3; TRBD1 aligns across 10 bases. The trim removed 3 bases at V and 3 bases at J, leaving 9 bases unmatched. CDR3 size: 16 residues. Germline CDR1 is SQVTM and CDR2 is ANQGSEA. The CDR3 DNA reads TGCAGCGTTGACTTCTACAGGACAGGGGGGACAGATACGCAGTATTTT. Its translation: CSVDFYRTGGTDTQYF.

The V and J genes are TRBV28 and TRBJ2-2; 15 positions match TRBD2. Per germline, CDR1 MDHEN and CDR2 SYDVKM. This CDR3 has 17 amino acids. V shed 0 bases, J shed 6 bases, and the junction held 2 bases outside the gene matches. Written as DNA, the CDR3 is TGTGCCAGCAGTTTATGGGGACTAGCGGGAGGTCCCGGGGAGCTGTTTTTT. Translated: CASSLWGLAGGPGELFF.

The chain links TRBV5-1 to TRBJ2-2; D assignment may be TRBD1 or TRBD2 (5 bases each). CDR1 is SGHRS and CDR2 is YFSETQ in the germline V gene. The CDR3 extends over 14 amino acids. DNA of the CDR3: TGCGCATCTACGGGGCTAGCGAACACCGGGGAGCTGTTTTTT. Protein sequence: CASTGLANTGELFF.

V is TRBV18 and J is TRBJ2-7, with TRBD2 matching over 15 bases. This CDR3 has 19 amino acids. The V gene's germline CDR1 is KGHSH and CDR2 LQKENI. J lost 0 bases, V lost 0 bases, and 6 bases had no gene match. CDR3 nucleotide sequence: TGTGCCAGCTCACCACCCGTCGGACTAGCGGGGGGGTTCTCCTACGAGCAGTACTTC. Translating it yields CASSPPVGLAGGFSYEQYF.

The CDR3 here is CASSPDLQLEVNQPQHF. CDR3 coding DNA: TGTGCCAGCTCACCCGACCTACAGTTAGAGGTGAATCAGCCCCAGCATTTT. The V call is TRBV18, the J call TRBJ1-5; no reliable D call. The CDR3 contains 17 residues. Trimming stripped 3 bases from V and 4 bases from J, with 19 bases between. Germline V gives CDR1 KGHSH, CDR2 LQKENI.